This TCR beta chain appears in the sequencing data of a study of a mutant IDH1 vaccine in newly diagnosed glioma. Whole-study context: The treated group averaged 40.4 years old and was about 62% male, approximately 40% female. Before enrollment, the patients had been treated with radiotherapy alone, temozolomide alone, or both together. Most of them had received both.

Stated time point: baseline, week 1 (first vaccination visit). The treatment denotes: pre-vaccination baseline after standard-of-care therapy. The donor cohort comprised cases of new WHO grade 3 or 4 IDH1-mutant, ATRX-lost astrocytoma. The protocol was immunoSEQ multiplex PCR, while the TCRdb copy is restricted to in-frame clones and leaves out a portion. Of roughly 41,000 clones in the sample, roughly 92% were seen once. Germline lookup yields CDR1 SQVTM and CDR2 ANQGSEA. Trimming cost V 4 bases and J 3 bases; bases outside gene matches: 9. This CDR3 comprises 14 residues. This clone was seen once. This chain links TRBV29-1 with TRBJ2-7, with 7 bases identical to TRBD1. The starting material was PBMCs, obtained from a glioma patient treated with radiotherapy, temozolomide or both. The source of this sequence is a young man with glioma. CDR3 region: CSVVGWTGGYEQYF. The CDR3 DNA sequence: TGCAGCGTTGTGGGGTGGACAGGAGGCTACGAGCAGTACTTC.